The 9 T cell receptor beta chains below come from one sample, sequenced in a study of Graves' ophthalmopathy and Graves' hyperthyroidism. TCR beta CDR3 regions were amplified from RNA transcripts. In the first round, RT-PCR was carried out with HTBI primers, and a multiplex PCR formed the second round. TCRdb used MiXCR to reprocess the multiplex PCR reads, holding one entry per CDR3 protein. The sample yields about 620,000 distinct CDR3 sequences, around a fifth seen once. Sequencing was done on a sample of peripheral blood. All receptors come from a woman aged 18-29 years with stable Graves' hyperthyroidism. Some clones in this sample may be carry-over from other donors' samples.

This clonotype was detected ten times or more. The chain couples TRBV19 to TRBJ2-7, with a possible D match to TRBD1 (6 bases). Germline V CDR1 and CDR2: LNHDA, SQIVND (reference sequence). Trimming cost V 4 bases and J 5 bases, with 18 bases left between them. The CDR3 has 15 amino acids. CDR3 coding DNA: TGTGCCAGTAGTACCACAGGGATGAAGTCGGACGAGCAGTACTTC. It yields the protein CASSTTGMKSDEQYF.

There are many counts of this clonotype. This rearrangement joins TRBV29-1 to TRBJ2-7, with TRBD2 matching over 15 bases. Germline-derived CDR1 and CDR2 are SQVTM and ANQGSEA. This CDR3 has 13 residues. V trimming: 7 bases; J trimming: 6 bases; junction bases outside the gene matches: 4. The CDR3 region is CSGRTSGRGEQYF. CDR3 DNA: TGCAGCGGTCGGACTAGCGGGAGGGGCGAGCAGTACTTC.

This clonotype came up once. The chain couples TRBV18 to TRBJ2-3, with D maybe TRBD2 (5 bases). The CDR3 is 16 amino acids. The germline V gene encodes CDR1 KGHSH and CDR2 LQKENI. Trimming shortened V by 0 bases and J by 3 bases, and 13 bases separated the two germline ends. CDR3 region: CASSPPAGRRTDTQYF. The DNA of the CDR3 is TGTGCCAGCTCACCACCGGCAGGAAGGAGGACAGATACGCAGTATTTT.

This clonotype was seen ten or more times. The chain uses TRBV7-9 and TRBJ1-1; D not certain. V gave up 1 base and J gave up 1 base, with 7 bases separating them. Germline values: CDR1 SEHNR, CDR2 FQNEAQ (reference sequence). There are 14 residues in the CDR3. The DNA of the CDR3 is TGTGCCAGCAGCTTAGTTCCCACGAACACTGAAGCTTTCTTT. This encodes CASSLVPTNTEAFF. Supplemented by reference TRBV7-9 and TRBJ1-1, the full variable domain reads DTGVSQNPRHKITKRGQNVTFRCDPISEHNRLYWYRQTLGQGPEFLTYFQNEAQLEKSRLLSDRFSAERPKGSFSTLEIQRTEQGDSAMYLCASSLVPTNTEAFFGQGTRLTVV.

The genes are TRBV6-4 and TRBJ2-2; D possibly uses TRBD1 or TRBD2 (5 bases each). Trimming left V 0 bases short and J 5 bases short, with 13 bases between. CDR1 is MRHNA, CDR2 SNTAGT, per germline. The CDR3 runs to 16 residues. The CDR3 nucleotides read TGTGCCAGCAGTGACTCGGGGGACCTCAATACCGGGGAGCTGTTTTTT. As protein: CASSDSGDLNTGELFF.

V gene TRBV4-1 combines with J gene TRBJ2-2; 7 nucleotides line up with TRBD1. This CDR3 region has 14 residues. J was trimmed by 7 bases and V by 1 base; bases with no gene match: 3. CDR1 and CDR2 (germline): MGHRA, YSYEKL. The chain's CDR3 is CASSQAQGDGELFF. The CDR3 coding sequence is TGCGCCAGCAGCCAAGCCCAGGGGGACGGGGAGCTGTTTTTT.

Many counts were recorded for this clonotype. The chain has TRBV19 and TRBJ1-1; D remains unclear. The CDR3 runs 11 residues. V was shortened by 2 bases and J by 7 bases, with 5 bases between the two germline ends. Germline-derived CDR1 and CDR2 are LNHDA and SQIVND (reference sequence). CDR3 bases: TGTGCCAGTAGTATAACCCGTGAAGCTTTCTTT. Amino acid sequence: CASSITREAFF.

This clonotype was observed once. The chain employs TRBV4-1 and TRBJ2-5; D is tentatively TRBD1 or TRBD2 (5 bases each). Germline-derived CDR1 and CDR2 are MGHRA and YSYEKL. This CDR3 contains 17 residues. Between the trimmed V and J ends, which lost 1 base and 7 bases, there was a span of 22 bases. The CDR3 spells CASSQGFASIRGGTQYF. The CDR3 DNA is TGCGCCAGCAGCCAAGGGTTCGCTAGCATTCGGGGCGGGACCCAGTACTTC.

This clonotype was seen at least ten times. The chain couples TRBV2 to TRBJ1-2; D might be TRBD1 (6 bases). CDR3 size: 14 residues. The germline gives CDR1 SNHLY, CDR2 FYNNEI. Trimming took 9 bases from V and 0 from J, leaving 14 bases between them. CDR3 sequence reads: CARGGGGPNYGYTF. CDR3 coding DNA: TGTGCCAGGGGGGGCGGCGGGCCTAACTATGGCTACACCTTC.